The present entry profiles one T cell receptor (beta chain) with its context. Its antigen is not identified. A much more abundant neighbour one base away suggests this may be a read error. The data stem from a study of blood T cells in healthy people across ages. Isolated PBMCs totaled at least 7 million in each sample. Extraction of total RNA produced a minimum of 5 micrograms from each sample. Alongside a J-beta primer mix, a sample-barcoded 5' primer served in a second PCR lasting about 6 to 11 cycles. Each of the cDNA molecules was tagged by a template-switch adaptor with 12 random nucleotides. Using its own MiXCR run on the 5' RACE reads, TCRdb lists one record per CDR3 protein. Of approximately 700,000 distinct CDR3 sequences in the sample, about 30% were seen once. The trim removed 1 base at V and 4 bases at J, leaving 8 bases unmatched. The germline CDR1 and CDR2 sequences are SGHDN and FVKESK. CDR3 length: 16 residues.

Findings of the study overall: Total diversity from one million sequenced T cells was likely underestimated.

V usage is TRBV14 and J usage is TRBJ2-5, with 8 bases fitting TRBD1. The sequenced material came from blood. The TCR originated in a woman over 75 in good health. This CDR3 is CASSQGSGQGRETQYF. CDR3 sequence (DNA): TGTGCCAGCAGCCAAGGCAGTGGACAGGGCCGAGAGACCCAGTACTTC.